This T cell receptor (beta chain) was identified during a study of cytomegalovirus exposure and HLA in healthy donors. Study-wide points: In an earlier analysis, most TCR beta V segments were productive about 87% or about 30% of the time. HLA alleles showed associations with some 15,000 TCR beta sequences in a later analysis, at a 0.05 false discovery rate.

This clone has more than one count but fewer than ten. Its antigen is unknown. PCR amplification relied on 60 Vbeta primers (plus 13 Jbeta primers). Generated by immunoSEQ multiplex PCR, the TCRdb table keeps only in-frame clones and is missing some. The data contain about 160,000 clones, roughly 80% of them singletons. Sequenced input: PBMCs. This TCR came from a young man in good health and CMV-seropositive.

CDR3: CASSPTASAGVQETQYF. The CDR3 nucleotides are TGCGCCAGCAGCCCCACCGCCTCAGCGGGGGTCCAAGAGACCCAGTACTTC. V usage is TRBV4-3 and J usage is TRBJ2-5, with 8 bases fitting TRBD2. This CDR3 contains 17 residues. Germline assignment: CDR1 LGHNA and CDR2 YSLEER. The junction had 11 bases not matched to a gene; V was cut back by 4 bases and J by 1 base.